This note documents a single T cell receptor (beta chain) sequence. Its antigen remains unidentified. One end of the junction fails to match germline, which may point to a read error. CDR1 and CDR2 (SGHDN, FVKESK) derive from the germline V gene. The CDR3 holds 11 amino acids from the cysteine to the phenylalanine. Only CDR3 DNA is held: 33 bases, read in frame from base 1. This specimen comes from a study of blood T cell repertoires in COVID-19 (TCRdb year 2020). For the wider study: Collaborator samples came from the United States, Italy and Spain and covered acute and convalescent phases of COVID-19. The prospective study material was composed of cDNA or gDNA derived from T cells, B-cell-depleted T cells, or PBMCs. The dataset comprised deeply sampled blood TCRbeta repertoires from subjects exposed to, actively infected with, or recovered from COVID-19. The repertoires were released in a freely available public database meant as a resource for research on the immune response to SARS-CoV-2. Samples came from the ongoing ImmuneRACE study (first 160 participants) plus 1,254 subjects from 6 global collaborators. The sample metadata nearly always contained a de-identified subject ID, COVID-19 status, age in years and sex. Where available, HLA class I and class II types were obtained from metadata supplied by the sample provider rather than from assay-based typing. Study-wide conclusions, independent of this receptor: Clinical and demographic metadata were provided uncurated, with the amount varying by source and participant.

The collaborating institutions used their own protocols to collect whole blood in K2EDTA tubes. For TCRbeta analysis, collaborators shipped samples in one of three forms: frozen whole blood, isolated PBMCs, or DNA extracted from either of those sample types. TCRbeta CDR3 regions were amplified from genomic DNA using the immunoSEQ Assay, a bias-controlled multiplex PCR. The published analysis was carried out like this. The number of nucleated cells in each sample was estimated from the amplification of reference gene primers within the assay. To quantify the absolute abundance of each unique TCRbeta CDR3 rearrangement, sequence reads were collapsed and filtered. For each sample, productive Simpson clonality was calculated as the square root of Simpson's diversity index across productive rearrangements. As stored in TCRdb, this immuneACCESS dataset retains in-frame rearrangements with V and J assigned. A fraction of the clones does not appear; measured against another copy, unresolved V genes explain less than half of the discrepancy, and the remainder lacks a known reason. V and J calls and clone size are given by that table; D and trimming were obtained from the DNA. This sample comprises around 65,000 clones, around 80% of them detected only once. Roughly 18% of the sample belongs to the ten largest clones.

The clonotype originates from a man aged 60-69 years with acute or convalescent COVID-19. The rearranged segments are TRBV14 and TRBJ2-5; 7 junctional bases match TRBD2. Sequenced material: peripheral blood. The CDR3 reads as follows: CASAQGRDPHF. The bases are TGTGCCAGCGCTCAAGGGAGGGACCCACACTTC. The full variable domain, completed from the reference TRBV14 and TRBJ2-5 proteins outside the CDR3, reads EAGVTQFPSHSVIEKGQTVTLRCDPISGHDNLYWYRRVMGKEIKFLLHFVKESKQDESGMPNNRFLAERTGGTYSTLKVQPAELEDSGVYFCASAQGRDPHFGPGTRLLVL.